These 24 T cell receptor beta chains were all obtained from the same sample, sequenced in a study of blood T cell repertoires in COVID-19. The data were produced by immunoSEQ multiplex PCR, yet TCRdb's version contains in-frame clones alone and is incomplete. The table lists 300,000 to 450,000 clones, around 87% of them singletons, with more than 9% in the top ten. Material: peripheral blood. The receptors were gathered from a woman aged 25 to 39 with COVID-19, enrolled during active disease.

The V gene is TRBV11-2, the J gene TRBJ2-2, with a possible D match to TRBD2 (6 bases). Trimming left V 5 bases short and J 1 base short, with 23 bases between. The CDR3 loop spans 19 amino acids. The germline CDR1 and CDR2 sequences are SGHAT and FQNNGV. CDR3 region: CASSPFLGTGGVNTGELFF. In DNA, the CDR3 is TGTGCCAGCAGCCCCTTCCTTGGGACGGGCGGGGTGAACACCGGGGAGCTGTTTTTT.

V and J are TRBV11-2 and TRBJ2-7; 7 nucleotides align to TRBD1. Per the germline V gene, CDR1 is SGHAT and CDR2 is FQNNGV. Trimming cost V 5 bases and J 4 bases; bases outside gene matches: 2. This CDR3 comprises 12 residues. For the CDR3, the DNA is TGTGCCAGCAGCCGACAGGGATACGAGCAGTACTTC. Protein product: CASSRQGYEQYF.

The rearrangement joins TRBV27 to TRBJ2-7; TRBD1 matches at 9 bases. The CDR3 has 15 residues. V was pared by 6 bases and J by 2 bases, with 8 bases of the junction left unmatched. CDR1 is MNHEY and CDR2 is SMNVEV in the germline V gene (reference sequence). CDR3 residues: CASSPPGQGPYEQYF. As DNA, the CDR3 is TGTGCCAGCAGCCCTCCGGGACAGGGACCCTACGAGCAGTACTTC.

The CDR3 DNA sequence: TGCGCCAGCAGCCAAGGCGAGCGGGACAATGAGCAGTTCTTC. Its protein product is CASSQGERDNEQFF. This sequence joins TRBV4-3 and TRBJ2-1; D is possibly TRBD2 (6 bases). The CDR3 is made up of 14 amino acids. The germline V gene encodes CDR1 LGHNA and CDR2 YSLEER. Trimming stripped 1 base from V and 5 bases from J, with 9 bases between.

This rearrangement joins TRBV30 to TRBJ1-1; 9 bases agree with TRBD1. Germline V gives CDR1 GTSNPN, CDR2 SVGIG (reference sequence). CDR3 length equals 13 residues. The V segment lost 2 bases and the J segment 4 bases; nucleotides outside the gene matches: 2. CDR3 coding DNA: TGTGCCTGGAGTAGACAGGGGGGCACTGAAGCTTTCTTT. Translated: CAWSRQGGTEAFF.

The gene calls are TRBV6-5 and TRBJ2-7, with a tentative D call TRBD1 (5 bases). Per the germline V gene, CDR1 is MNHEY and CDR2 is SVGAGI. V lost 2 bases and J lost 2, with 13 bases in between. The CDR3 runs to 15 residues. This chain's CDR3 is CASSYGATATYEQYF. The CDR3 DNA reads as TGTGCCAGCAGTTACGGGGCGACAGCAACCTACGAGCAGTACTTC.

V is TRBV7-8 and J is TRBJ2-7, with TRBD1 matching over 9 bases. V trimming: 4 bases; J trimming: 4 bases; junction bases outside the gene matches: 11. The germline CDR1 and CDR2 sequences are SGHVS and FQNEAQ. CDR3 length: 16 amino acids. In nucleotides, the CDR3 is TGTGCCAGCAGCTGGGGACAGGGCGCCGGCGTATACGAGCAGTACTTC. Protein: CASSWGQGAGVYEQYF.

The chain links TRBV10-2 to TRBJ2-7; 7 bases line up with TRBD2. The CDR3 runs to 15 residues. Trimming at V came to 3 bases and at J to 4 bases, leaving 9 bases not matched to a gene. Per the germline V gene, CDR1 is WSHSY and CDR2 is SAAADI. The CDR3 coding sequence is TGCGCCAGCAGTGATGAAGGACTAGGGGCTTACGAGCAGTACTTC. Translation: CASSDEGLGAYEQYF.

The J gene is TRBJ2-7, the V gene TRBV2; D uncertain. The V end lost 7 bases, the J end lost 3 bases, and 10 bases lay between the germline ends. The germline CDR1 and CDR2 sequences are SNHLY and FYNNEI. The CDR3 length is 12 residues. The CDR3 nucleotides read TGTGCCAGCATGGGCATAAACTACGAGCAGTACTTC. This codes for CASMGINYEQYF.

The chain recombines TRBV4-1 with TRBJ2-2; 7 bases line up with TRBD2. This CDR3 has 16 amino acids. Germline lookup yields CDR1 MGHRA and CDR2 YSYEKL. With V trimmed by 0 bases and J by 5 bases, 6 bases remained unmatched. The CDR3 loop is CASSQDGGRGTGELFF. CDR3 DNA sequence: TGCGCCAGCAGCCAAGATGGCGGGAGAGGTACCGGGGAGCTGTTTTTT.

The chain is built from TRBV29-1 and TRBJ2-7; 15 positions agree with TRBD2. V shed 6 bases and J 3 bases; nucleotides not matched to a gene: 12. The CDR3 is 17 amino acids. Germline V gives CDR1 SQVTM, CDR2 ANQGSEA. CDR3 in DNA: TGCAGCGTGACGGGACTAGCGGGAGGCTCTCTCCTCTACGAGCAGTACTTC. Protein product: CSVTGLAGGSLLYEQYF.

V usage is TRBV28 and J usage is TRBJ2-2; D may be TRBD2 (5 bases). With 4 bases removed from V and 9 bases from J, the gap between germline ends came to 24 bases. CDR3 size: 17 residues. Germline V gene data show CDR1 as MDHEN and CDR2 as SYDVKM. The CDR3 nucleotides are TGTGCCAGCAGTTCTTGGAGAGTTACAGCGGCCCAGAGGGAGCTGTTTTTT. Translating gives CASSSWRVTAAQRELFF. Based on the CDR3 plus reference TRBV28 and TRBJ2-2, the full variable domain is DVKVTQSSRYLVKRTGEKVFLECVQDMDHENMFWYRQDPGLGLRLIYFSYDVKMKEKGDIPEGYSVSREKKERFSLILESASTNQTSMYLCASSSWRVTAAQRELFFGEGSRLTVL.

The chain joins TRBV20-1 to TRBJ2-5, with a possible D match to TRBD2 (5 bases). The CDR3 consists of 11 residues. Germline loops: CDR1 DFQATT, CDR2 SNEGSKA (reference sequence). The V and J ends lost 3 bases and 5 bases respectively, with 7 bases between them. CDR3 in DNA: TGCAGTGCTAGGGACTGGGAGACCCAGTACTTC. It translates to CSARDWETQYF.

CDR3 nucleotide sequence: TGTGCCAGCAGTCATCCCGGGACAGGGGGCTCCGGGGAGCTGTTTTTT. Translating gives CASSHPGTGGSGELFF. The chain has TRBV28 and TRBJ2-2; TRBD1 matches 12 bases. Trimming took 5 bases from V and 6 from J; bases not matched to a gene: 7. This CDR3 region has 16 residues. Germline V lookup: CDR1 MDHEN, CDR2 SYDVKM.

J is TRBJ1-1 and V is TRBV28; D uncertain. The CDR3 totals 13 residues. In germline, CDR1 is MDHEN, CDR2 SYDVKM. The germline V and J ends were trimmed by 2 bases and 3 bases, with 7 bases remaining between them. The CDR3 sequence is CASSLLQDTEAFF. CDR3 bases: TGTGCCAGCAGTTTACTCCAGGACACTGAAGCTTTCTTT.

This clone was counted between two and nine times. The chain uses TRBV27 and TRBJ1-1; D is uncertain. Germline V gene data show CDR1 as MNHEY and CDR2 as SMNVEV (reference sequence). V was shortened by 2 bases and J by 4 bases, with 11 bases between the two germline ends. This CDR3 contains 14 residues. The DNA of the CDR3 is TGTGCCAGCAGTTTAGTTTCTGGGAGCACTGAAGCTTTCTTT. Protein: CASSLVSGSTEAFF.

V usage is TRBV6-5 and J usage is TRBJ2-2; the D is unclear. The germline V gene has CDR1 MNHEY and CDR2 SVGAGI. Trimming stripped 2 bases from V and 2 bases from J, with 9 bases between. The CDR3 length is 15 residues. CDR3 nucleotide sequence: TGTGCCAGCAGTTACAGGCAGGCAAACACCGGGGAGCTGTTTTTT. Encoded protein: CASSYRQANTGELFF.

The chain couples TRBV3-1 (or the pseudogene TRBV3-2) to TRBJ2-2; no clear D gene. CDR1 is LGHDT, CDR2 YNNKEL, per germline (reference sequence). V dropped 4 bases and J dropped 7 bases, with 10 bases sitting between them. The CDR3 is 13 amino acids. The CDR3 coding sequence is TGTGCCAGCAGCCTAACAGCTAACGGGGAGCTGTTTTTT. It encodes CASSLTANGELFF.

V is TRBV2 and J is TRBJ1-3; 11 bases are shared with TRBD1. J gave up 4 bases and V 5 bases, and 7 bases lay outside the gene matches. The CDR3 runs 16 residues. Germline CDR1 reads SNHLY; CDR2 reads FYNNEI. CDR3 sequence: CASSKDRGQIGNTIYF. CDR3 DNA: TGTGCCAGCAGTAAGGACAGGGGGCAGATCGGAAACACCATATATTTT.

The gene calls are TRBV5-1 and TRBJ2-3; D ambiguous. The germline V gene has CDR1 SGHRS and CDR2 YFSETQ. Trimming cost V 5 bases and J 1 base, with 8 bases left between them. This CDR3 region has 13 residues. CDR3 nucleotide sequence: TGCGCCAGCAGAAGTGGGCGCACAGATACGCAGTATTTT. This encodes CASRSGRTDTQYF.

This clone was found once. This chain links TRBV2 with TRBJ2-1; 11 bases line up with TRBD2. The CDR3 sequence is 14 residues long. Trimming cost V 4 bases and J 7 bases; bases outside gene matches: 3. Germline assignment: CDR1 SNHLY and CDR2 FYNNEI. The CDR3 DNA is TGTGCCAGCAGTGGACTAGCGGGACGGAATGAGCAGTTCTTC. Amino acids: CASSGLAGRNEQFF.

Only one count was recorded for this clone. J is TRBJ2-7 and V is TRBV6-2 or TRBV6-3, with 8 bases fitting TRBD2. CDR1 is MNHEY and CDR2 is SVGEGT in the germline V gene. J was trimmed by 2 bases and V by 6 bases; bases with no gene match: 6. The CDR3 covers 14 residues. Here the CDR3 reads CASSRSGSTYEQYF. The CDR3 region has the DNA TGTGCCAGCAGCCGAAGCGGGAGTACCTACGAGCAGTACTTC.

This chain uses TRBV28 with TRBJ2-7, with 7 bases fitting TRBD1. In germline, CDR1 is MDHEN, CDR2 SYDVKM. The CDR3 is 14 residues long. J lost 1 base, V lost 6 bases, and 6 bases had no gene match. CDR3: CASRTLTGSYEQYF. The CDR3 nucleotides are TGTGCCAGCAGAACACTGACAGGGTCCTACGAGCAGTACTTC.

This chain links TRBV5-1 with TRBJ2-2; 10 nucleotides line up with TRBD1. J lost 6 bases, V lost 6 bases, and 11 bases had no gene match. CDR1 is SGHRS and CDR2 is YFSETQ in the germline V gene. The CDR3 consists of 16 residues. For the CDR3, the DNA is TGCGCCAGCAACAGGGCAGGGACAGGGGTAGCCGGGGAGCTGTTTTTT. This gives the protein CASNRAGTGVAGELFF.